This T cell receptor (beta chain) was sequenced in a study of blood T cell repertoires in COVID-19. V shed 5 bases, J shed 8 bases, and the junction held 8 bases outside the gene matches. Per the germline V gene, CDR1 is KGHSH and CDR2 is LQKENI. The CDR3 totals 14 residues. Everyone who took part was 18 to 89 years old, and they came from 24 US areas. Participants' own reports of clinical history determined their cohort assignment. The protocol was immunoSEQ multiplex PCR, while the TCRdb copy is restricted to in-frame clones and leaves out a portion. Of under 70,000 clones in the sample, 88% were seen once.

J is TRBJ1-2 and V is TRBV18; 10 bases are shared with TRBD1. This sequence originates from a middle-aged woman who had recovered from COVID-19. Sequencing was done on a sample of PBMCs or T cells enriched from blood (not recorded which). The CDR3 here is CASSGSGTGVGYTF. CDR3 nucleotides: TGTGCCAGCTCAGGATCGGGGACAGGGGTCGGCTACACCTTC.